Listed below are T cell receptor beta chains from one sample, sequenced in a study of response to subunit inactivated influenza vaccine. Each CDR3 protein gets one entry after TCRdb re-called the RT-PCR reads with MiXCR. Of 500,000 or so distinct CDR3 sequences in the sample, 9.5% to 12% were seen once. The starting material was PBMCs from blood, obtained 45 days after vaccination. The receptor set was obtained from a middle-aged man who received an inactivated influenza vaccine. Both conserved end residues are part of each CDR3. Each record gives: clone size, V gene, J gene, D gene, CDR3 protein, CDR3 DNA. The D gene is left open where the match is weak. A clone size is listed for some rows: how often the clone was seen (once, few, many), or a class if it is expanded.

clone size: many
V gene: TRBV6-5
J gene: TRBJ2-4
D gene: NA
CDR3 protein: CASSSTESKNIQYF
CDR3 DNA: TGTGCCAGCAGTTCGACAGAATCCAAAAACATTCAGTACTTC

clone size: few
V gene: TRBV15
J gene: TRBJ2-7
D gene: TRBD2
CDR3 protein: CATSTPGLALEQYF
CDR3 DNA: TGTGCCACCAGCACACCGGGACTAGCTCTCGAGCAGTACTTC

clone size: NA
V gene: TRBV4-3
J gene: TRBJ2-1
D gene: TRBD2
CDR3 protein: CASSQVAAGAGEQFF
CDR3 DNA: TGCGCCAGCAGCCAAGTGGCAGCGGGAGCGGGGGAGCAGTTCTTC

clone size: NA
V gene: TRBV20-1
J gene: TRBJ1-5
D gene: TRBD1
CDR3 protein: CSALNDRDNQPQHF
CDR3 DNA: TGCAGTGCCTTAAACGACAGGGACAATCAGCCCCAGCATTTT

clone size: few
V gene: TRBV28
J gene: TRBJ2-1
D gene: TRBD1
CDR3 protein: CASSLVGQGSSYNEQFF
CDR3 DNA: TGTGCCAGCAGTTTGGTCGGACAGGGTAGCTCCTACAATGAGCAGTTCTTC

clone size: NA
V gene: TRBV2
J gene: TRBJ2-3
D gene: TRBD2
CDR3 protein: CASSDLREGLADTQYF
CDR3 DNA: TGTGCCAGCAGTGATTTGCGGGAGGGCCTTGCAGATACGCAGTATTTT

clone size: few
V gene: TRBV7-2
J gene: TRBJ2-3
D gene: NA
CDR3 protein: CASSSGSRNTQYF
CDR3 DNA: TGTGCCAGCAGCTCGGGGAGTAGGAATACGCAGTATTTT

clone size: few
V gene: TRBV9
J gene: TRBJ2-5
D gene: NA
CDR3 protein: CASSVDPGQETQYF
CDR3 DNA: TGTGCCAGCAGCGTAGATCCGGGTCAGGAGACCCAGTACTTC

clone size: few
V gene: TRBV7-9
J gene: TRBJ2-3
D gene: NA
CDR3 protein: CASSLDKSWDTDTQYF
CDR3 DNA: TGTGCCAGCAGCTTAGATAAGTCTTGGGATACAGATACGCAGTATTTT

clone size: many
V gene: TRBV5-6
J gene: TRBJ2-7
D gene: NA
CDR3 protein: CASSSVQGDEQYF
CDR3 DNA: TGTGCCAGCAGCTCCGTACAGGGAGACGAGCAGTACTTC

clone size: few
V gene: TRBV12-3/TRBV12-4
J gene: TRBJ2-7
D gene: NA
CDR3 protein: CASSSTTGSYEQYF
CDR3 DNA: TGTGCCAGCAGTTCCACGACAGGTTCCTACGAGCAGTACTTC

clone size: NA
V gene: TRBV6-2/TRBV6-3
J gene: TRBJ1-5
D gene: NA
CDR3 protein: CASSDLEIGGNQPQHF
CDR3 DNA: TGTGCCAGCAGTGACTTGGAGATAGGAGGCAATCAGCCCCAGCATTTT

clone size: NA
V gene: TRBV5-1
J gene: TRBJ2-1
D gene: TRBD2
CDR3 protein: CASSRTSSFNEQFF
CDR3 DNA: TGCGCCAGCAGCCGGACTAGCTCCTTCAATGAGCAGTTCTTC

clone size: NA
V gene: TRBV15
J gene: TRBJ1-3
D gene: NA
CDR3 protein: CATSRDFSRGNTIYF
CDR3 DNA: TGTGCCACCAGCAGAGATTTTTCCCGTGGAAACACCATATATTTT